These 5 T cell receptor beta chains were sequenced from one sample in a study of T cells after yellow fever vaccination. TCRdb used MiXCR to reprocess the 5' RACE reads, holding one entry per CDR3 protein. This sample has around 300,000 distinct CDR3 sequences, with around 4.3% found just once. The sequences come from PBMCs, collected 15 days after the yellow fever booster vaccination. Receptors originate from a man aged 18 to 29 who received the YFV17D yellow fever vaccine.

The rearrangement links TRBV4-2 to TRBJ2-1; TRBD2 matches 9 bases. The CDR3 contains 15 residues. J was trimmed by 8 bases and V by 3 bases; bases with no gene match: 8. Germline V CDR1 and CDR2: LGHNA, YNFKEQ. CDR3 sequence (DNA): TGTGCCAGCAGCCACACGGGACTAGCTTCCCATGAGCAGTTCTTC. Protein product: CASSHTGLASHEQFF.

This clonotype was recorded many times. V usage is TRBV5-1 and J usage is TRBJ1-1; a possible D gene is TRBD1 (5 bases). V lost 6 bases and J 1 base, leaving 10 bases between the germline ends. This CDR3 has 13 amino acids. From germline, CDR1 is SGHRS and CDR2 YFSETQ. CDR3 nucleotide sequence: TGCGCCAGCAACTGGGGGAGGAACACTGAAGCTTTCTTT. Its protein is CASNWGRNTEAFF.

This clonotype was counted between two and nine times. The V call is TRBV10-3, the J call TRBJ1-5, with 9 bases matching TRBD1. V gave up 0 bases and J gave up 6 bases; unmatched junction bases: 6. The germline V gene has CDR1 ENHRY and CDR2 SYGVKD. CDR3 length: 16 residues. CDR3 coding DNA: TGTGCCATCAGTGAGTCGAGGGGACAGGGAGGTCAGCCCCAGCATTTT. Translated: CAISESRGQGGQPQHF.

The rearrangement joins TRBV7-8 to TRBJ2-2; weak D call: TRBD1 (6 bases). This CDR3 spans 15 amino acids. Trimming left V 6 bases short and J 4 bases short, with 15 bases between. The germline V gene encodes CDR1 SGHVS and CDR2 FQNEAQ. The CDR3 DNA reads TGTGCCAGCAGTTCCCGGGACACTGGCACCGGGGAGCTGTTTTTT. Translated: CASSSRDTGTGELFF.

This clonotype was found many times. The chain is built from TRBV6-5 and TRBJ1-1; D may be TRBD1 (6 bases). Per germline, CDR1 MNHEY and CDR2 SVGAGI. The ends were cut back, 0 bases at V and 3 bases at J, with 14 bases in the middle. The CDR3 extends over 16 amino acids. CDR3: CASSYSKGGAHTEAFF. The CDR3 bases are TGTGCCAGCAGTTACTCAAAGGGGGGGGCCCACACTGAAGCTTTCTTT.